Presented here are 28 T cell receptor beta chains from one specimen sequenced in a study of blood T cell repertoires in COVID-19. Data came from immunoSEQ multiplex PCR; TCRdb stores just in-frame clones and leaves some out. Among 50,000 to 70,000 clones listed, 75% to 95% were seen once. Sequences were obtained from peripheral blood. The source of these receptors is a man aged 55-75 years with acute or convalescent COVID-19.

This chain connects TRBV9 to TRBJ2-3; TRBD2 matches at 9 bases. V trimming: 3 bases; J trimming: 5 bases; junction bases outside the gene matches: 1. CDR1 is SGDLS and CDR2 is YYNGEE in the germline V gene. The CDR3 extends over 13 amino acids. Here the CDR3 reads CASSGLAEDTQYF. The DNA for the CDR3 is TGTGCCAGCAGCGGACTAGCGGAAGATACGCAGTATTTT.

This chain connects TRBV11-3 to TRBJ2-1, with 7 bases lining up with TRBD2. V was clipped by 1 base and J by 4 bases; unmatched bases: 10. This CDR3 is 17 amino acids long. Germline loops: CDR1 SGHNT, CDR2 YENEEA. The CDR3, as DNA: TGTGCCAGCAGCTTAGTGGCGGGAGTTAACCTTTACAATGAGCAGTTCTTC. Translation: CASSLVAGVNLYNEQFF.

The V gene is TRBV30, the J gene TRBJ1-2; a weak D match, TRBD1 (5 bases). Germline V gives CDR1 GTSNPN, CDR2 SVGIG (reference sequence). This CDR3 has 13 residues. Between the trimmed V and J ends, which lost 1 base and 3 bases, there was a span of 9 bases. The CDR3 loop reads CAWSARADYGYTF. The DNA for the CDR3 is TGTGCCTGGAGTGCCAGGGCCGACTATGGCTACACCTTC.

In its sample, this clone was seen a few times. The genes are TRBV3-1 (or the pseudogene TRBV3-2) and TRBJ1-1; D gene uncertain. The CDR3 totals 16 residues. Germline values: CDR1 LGHDT, CDR2 YNNKEL (reference sequence). Trimming took off 4 bases at V and 1 base at J, with 16 bases between the two ends. The CDR3: CASSLLDRRENTEAFF. The DNA for the CDR3 is TGTGCCAGCAGCCTCTTAGATAGGAGAGAGAACACTGAAGCTTTCTTT.

The CDR3 DNA sequence: TGTGCCAGCAGCTGGACTAGCGGGAGCGCCCTTTACAATGAGCAGTTCTTC. This sequence encodes CASSWTSGSALYNEQFF. This chain connects TRBV7-3 to TRBJ2-1; 13 bases fit TRBD2. The CDR3 sequence is 17 residues long. The junction had 7 bases not matched to a gene; V was cut back by 4 bases and J by 4 bases. Germline V gives CDR1 SGHTA, CDR2 FQGTGA.

The chain couples TRBV7-3 to TRBJ1-1; D not certain. This CDR3 comprises 15 residues. Deletions cut 5 bases from V and 1 base from J, with 14 bases between. Germline CDR1 SGHTA, CDR2 FQGTGA. The CDR3 bases are TGTGCCAGCAGCCCCGAGCCCGTTAAGAACACTGAAGCTTTCTTT. As protein: CASSPEPVKNTEAFF.

The chain employs TRBV5-1 and TRBJ2-7; TRBD2 matches at 7 bases. CDR3 length equals 15 residues. The germline CDR1 and CDR2 sequences are SGHRS and YFSETQ. V trimming: 4 bases; J trimming: 2 bases; junction bases outside the gene matches: 9. For the CDR3, the DNA is TGCGCCAGCAGCAGGGAGCTAGCGGACCCCTACGAGCAGTACTTC. Its protein product is CASSRELADPYEQYF.

DNA for the CDR3: TGTGCCAGCAGCTTTGGACAGGGCTCCTACAATGAGCAGTTCTTC. Residues: CASSFGQGSYNEQFF. The genes are TRBV7-3 and TRBJ2-1; 8 bases fit TRBD1. CDR3 length: 15 amino acids. CDR1 and CDR2 (germline): SGHTA, FQGTGA. V lost 3 bases and J lost 0; bases outside the gene matches: 1.

The CDR3 DNA reads TGCGCCAGCAGTGCGGGGGGGCCTTTCGATAATTCACCCCTCCACTTT. This translates into CASSAGGPFDNSPLHF. The chain links TRBV10-1 to TRBJ1-6; TRBD1 might be the D (6 bases). The ends were cut back, 4 bases at V and 5 bases at J, with 15 bases in the middle. The length of the CDR3 is 16 residues. The germline gives CDR1 WNHNN, CDR2 SYGVQD (reference sequence).

This clone was detected once. In DNA, the CDR3 is TGTGCCAGCAGCTTAGGGACTCCTGGGGCCAACGTCCTGACTTTC. This codes for CASSLGTPGANVLTF. This sequence joins TRBV7-9 and TRBJ2-6, with D maybe TRBD2 (5 bases). The V gene lost 1 base and the J gene lost 2 bases, with 6 bases spanning the gap. This CDR3 is built from 15 residues. CDR1 and CDR2 (germline): SEHNR, FQNEAQ (reference sequence).

The chain uses TRBV27 and TRBJ2-3; 10 bases line up with TRBD2. The trim removed 2 bases at V and 5 bases at J, leaving 13 bases unmatched. Germline V lookup: CDR1 MNHEY, CDR2 SMNVEV (reference sequence). This CDR3 has 18 residues. The CDR3 protein is CASSLLGLAALGEDTQYF. The CDR3 nucleotides read TGTGCCAGCAGTTTACTCGGACTAGCGGCCCTGGGGGAAGATACGCAGTATTTT.

The chain couples TRBV28 to TRBJ1-2; TRBD1 is a possible D gene (5 bases). The CDR3 extends over 12 amino acids. Trimming left V 6 bases short and J 4 bases short, with 9 bases between. CDR1 and CDR2 (germline): MDHEN, SYDVKM. CDR3 protein: CASSQGGYGYTF. CDR3 in DNA: TGTGCCAGCAGCCAGGGAGGCTATGGCTACACCTTC.

The rearrangement links TRBV6-2 or TRBV6-3 to TRBJ1-5; D is perhaps TRBD1 (6 bases). The V gene's germline CDR1 is MNHEY and CDR2 SVGEGT. The CDR3 contains 18 residues. Trimming took off 3 bases at V and 11 bases at J, with 29 bases between the two ends. The DNA for the CDR3 is TGTGCCAGCAGTTATCAACCCACCCCGCCAGGGGCCCCTGTGTCCCAGCATTTT. It yields the protein CASSYQPTPPGAPVSQHF.

J is TRBJ1-4 and V is TRBV27; a possible D gene is TRBD1 (6 bases). Germline CDR1 reads MNHEY; CDR2 reads SMNVEV (reference sequence). V was shortened by 2 bases and J by 7 bases, with 17 bases between the two germline ends. The CDR3 length is 16 residues. Written as DNA, the CDR3 is TGTGCCAGCAGTTTAAACCACAGGGATCTCGGTGAAAAACTGTTTTTT. Protein product: CASSLNHRDLGEKLFF.

This sequence joins TRBV5-4 and TRBJ2-2, with 9 bases aligning to TRBD1. CDR1 and CDR2 (germline): SGHNT, YYREEE (reference sequence). The CDR3 covers 15 residues. The V gene end was trimmed by 4 bases and the J gene end by 6 bases; junction bases not matched to a gene: 7. The CDR3 region is CASSQTRTGAGELFF. DNA of the CDR3: TGTGCCAGCAGCCAAACGAGGACAGGGGCCGGGGAGCTGTTTTTT. Supplemented by reference TRBV5-4 and TRBJ2-2, the full variable domain reads ETGVTQSPTHLIKTRGQQVTLRCSSQSGHNTVSWYQQALGQGPQFIFQYYREEENGRGNFPPRFSGLQFPNYSSELNVNALELDDSALYLCASSQTRTGAGELFFGEGSRLTVL.

This clone came up a few times. An end of the junction differs from the germline gene, which may be a read error. V gene TRBV10-3 combines with J gene TRBJ1-1; TRBD1 matches at 10 bases. Germline-derived CDR1 and CDR2 are ENHRY and SYGVKD. The CDR3 spans 14 residues. This CDR3 is CAISEWTGGTEAFF. The DNA of the CDR3 is TGTGCCATCAGCGAGTGGACAGGGGGCACTGAAGCTTTCTTT.

The chain is built from TRBV13 and TRBJ1-2, with D perhaps TRBD1 (6 bases). V dropped 6 bases and J dropped 4 bases, with 12 bases sitting between them. Germline CDR1 is PRHDT and CDR2 is FYEKMQ (reference sequence). The CDR3 covers 13 residues. CDR3: CASRPGQFYGYTF. The DNA of the CDR3 is TGTGCCAGCAGACCTGGACAGTTCTATGGCTACACCTTC.

V usage is TRBV7-9 and J usage is TRBJ2-5, with 7 bases identical to TRBD2. V was clipped by 5 bases and J by 4 bases; unmatched bases: 13. Germline lookup yields CDR1 SEHNR and CDR2 FQNEAQ (reference sequence). The CDR3 runs 16 residues. CDR3 coding DNA: TGTGCCAGCAGCACCGCACGTGGCGGGGAGGGAGAGACCCAGTACTTC. This translates into CASSTARGGEGETQYF.

CDR3 sequence: CASSLDRVYEQYF. The CDR3, as DNA: TGTGCCAGCAGTTTAGACAGGGTCTACGAGCAGTACTTC. The chain recombines TRBV28 with TRBJ2-7; 7 positions match TRBD1. Per the germline V gene, CDR1 is MDHEN and CDR2 is SYDVKM. With V trimmed by 2 bases and J by 3 bases, 1 base remained unmatched. This CDR3 has 13 amino acids.

V is TRBV30 and J is TRBJ1-5, with D possibly matching TRBD1 (6 bases). Germline CDR1 and CDR2: GTSNPN and SVGIG (reference sequence). The V and J ends lost 2 bases and 1 base respectively, with 9 bases between them. The CDR3 has 14 amino acids. The DNA for the CDR3 is TGTGCCTGGAGTAGGGGGACCAGCAATCAGCCCCAGCATTTT. Translated, it gives CAWSRGTSNQPQHF.

In DNA form, the CDR3 reads TGTGCCAGCAGCTTAGAGACAGGGTGGAACACTGAAGCTTTCTTT. Translation: CASSLETGWNTEAFF. The genes are TRBV7-2 and TRBJ1-1; 7 positions match TRBD1. Germline lookup yields CDR1 SGHTA and CDR2 FQGNSA. V dropped 1 base and J dropped 1; count of bases not matched to a gene: 3. This CDR3 has 15 residues.

The CDR3 region is CASSLFDSQNEKLFF. The CDR3 bases are TGTGCCAGCAGCTTGTTTGACAGCCAGAATGAAAAACTGTTTTTT. The V and J genes are TRBV5-6 and TRBJ1-4; a weak D match, TRBD1 (5 bases). The V end was cut by 1 base, the J end by 5 bases, with 12 bases between. Germline loops: CDR1 SGHDT, CDR2 YYEEEE. This CDR3 is built from 15 residues.

The chain combines TRBV30 with TRBJ1-4; the match to TRBD1 covers 7 bases. The CDR3 contains 15 residues. Trimming took 3 bases from V and 7 from J; bases not matched to a gene: 11. Germline values: CDR1 GTSNPN, CDR2 SVGIG (reference sequence). The CDR3 protein is CAWSYNRGRGEKLFF. CDR3 nucleotide sequence: TGTGCCTGGAGCTATAACAGGGGAAGGGGTGAAAAACTGTTTTTT.

This clone was recorded a few times. This rearrangement joins TRBV11-3 to TRBJ2-1; 12 bases are a match to TRBD2. The germline CDR1 and CDR2 sequences are SGHNT and YENEEA. The CDR3 runs 15 residues. V lost 3 bases, J lost 5 bases, and 2 bases stayed unmatched. CDR3 DNA sequence: TGTGCCAGCAGCTTCGGGACTAGCGGGCACAATGAGCAGTTCTTC. This codes for CASSFGTSGHNEQFF.

This rearrangement joins TRBV6-1 to TRBJ1-4, with D uncertain. Deletions cut 1 base from V and 8 bases from J, with 8 bases between. Germline CDR1 reads MNHNS; CDR2 reads SASEGT. The CDR3 sequence is 13 residues long. CDR3 DNA sequence: TGTGCCAGCAGTGAAGAACAGCCCGAAAAACTGTTTTTT. This sequence encodes CASSEEQPEKLFF.

This clone was found a few times. This chain joins TRBV19 and TRBJ1-2; 12 bases match TRBD1. Germline trimming cut 3 bases from V and 5 bases from J; bases unmatched to any gene: 4. CDR1 and CDR2 from the germline V gene are LNHDA and SQIVND (reference sequence). The CDR3 has 15 residues. CDR3 sequence (DNA): TGTGCCAGTAGTATCGGGGACAGGGGGCTGTATGGCTACACCTTC. Encoded protein: CASSIGDRGLYGYTF.

The gene calls are TRBV3-1 (or the pseudogene TRBV3-2) and TRBJ1-5; unclear D gene. Trimming removed 5 bases at V and 7 bases at J, with 15 bases between. CDR1 LGHDT and CDR2 YNNKEL come from the germline V gene (reference sequence). There are 14 residues in the CDR3. CDR3 sequence (DNA): TGTGCCAGCAGCGAAGGGCGGGGAGGGCAGCCCCAGCATTTT. Its translation: CASSEGRGGQPQHF.

The chain links TRBV19 to TRBJ2-1; 10 nucleotides align to TRBD1. V gave up 0 bases and J gave up 4 bases; unmatched junction bases: 3. Germline assignment: CDR1 LNHDA and CDR2 SQIVND (reference sequence). There are 16 residues in the CDR3. The CDR3 nucleotides read TGTGCCAGTAGTATAGAGGGGACAGGGGATTACAATGAGCAGTTCTTC. This sequence encodes CASSIEGTGDYNEQFF.